This T cell receptor beta chain was identified during a study of shared clonotypes between healthy human individuals. There are 11 residues in the CDR3. CDR1 and CDR2 from the germline V gene are KGHSH and LQKENI. Trimming took 6 bases from V and 4 from J, leaving 6 bases between them. Findings of the study overall: Larger estimated richness was generally recorded for naive subsets relative to memory subsets.

Sequenced by immunoSEQ multiplex PCR; TCRdb stores in-frame clones only, minus some. Among 2.3 million or so clones, roughly 93% were seen once, and the ten largest hold about 0.39%. As for this clone: Its antigen remains unknown.

V and J are TRBV18 and TRBJ1-2; unclear D gene. The sequence derives from a man aged 18 to 30 in good health. Some clones in this sample may be carry-over from other donors' samples. Sequenced sample: naive CD4+ T cells from PBMCs. The sample's subset: CD45RA+ positively selected. DNA of the CDR3: TGTGCCAGCTCGAGTATCTATGGCTACACCTTC. Translation gives CASSSIYGYTF.